Each of the 5 T cell receptor beta chains below was sequenced from the same sample in a study of blood T cell repertoires in COVID-19. The repertoire was sequenced with immunoSEQ multiplex PCR; TCRdb's copy has only in-frame clones and lacks some. The table lists about 190,000 clones, roughly nine tenths of them singletons. The source material was peripheral blood. These TCRs come from a man younger than 45 with acute or convalescent COVID-19.

The V gene is TRBV5-6, the J gene TRBJ1-2; D possibly corresponds to TRBD1 (5 bases). V lost 1 base and J 5 bases, leaving 12 bases between the germline ends. Germline CDR1 reads SGHDT; CDR2 reads YYEEEE. The CDR3 is 14 amino acids. CDR3 DNA sequence: TGTGCCAGCAGCTTGTATATAGGGGTTTATGGCTACACCTTC. This translates into CASSLYIGVYGYTF.

This clone appeared a single time. CDR3 sequence: CASSLGDSLKNEKLFF. The DNA of the CDR3 is TGTGCCAGCAGCTTAGGGGACAGTCTAAAGAATGAAAAACTGTTTTTT. This rearrangement joins TRBV7-8 to TRBJ1-4; 7 bases agree with TRBD1. Germline CDR1 reads SGHVS; CDR2 reads FQNEAQ. The V segment lost 1 base and the J segment 5 bases; nucleotides outside the gene matches: 7. The CDR3 has 16 amino acids.

The chain combines TRBV28 with TRBJ2-5; 12 bases match TRBD2. This CDR3 comprises 15 residues. The germline CDR1 and CDR2 sequences are MDHEN and SYDVKM. J was trimmed by 4 bases and V by 8 bases; bases with no gene match: 8. Here the CDR3 reads CASGLAGGPGETQYF. The CDR3 DNA reads as TGTGCCAGCGGGCTAGCGGGGGGGCCGGGAGAGACCCAGTACTTC. The full variable domain, completed using reference TRBV28 and TRBJ2-5, is DVKVTQSSRYLVKRTGEKVFLECVQDMDHENMFWYRQDPGLGLRLIYFSYDVKMKEKGDIPEGYSVSREKKERFSLILESASTNQTSMYLCASGLAGGPGETQYFGPGTRLLVL.

This chain uses TRBV29-1 with TRBJ1-5; 9 nucleotides match TRBD1. Trimming removed 7 bases from V and 2 bases from J; junction bases left unmatched: 3. CDR1 and CDR2 (germline): SQVTM, ANQGSEA. This CDR3 comprises 13 residues. The CDR3 sequence is CSARDRGNQPQHF. In DNA, the CDR3 is TGCAGCGCAAGGGACAGGGGCAATCAGCCCCAGCATTTT.

This clone occurred once. The chain has TRBV5-4 and TRBJ2-1; possibly TRBD2 for D (5 bases). The germline gives CDR1 SGHNT, CDR2 YYREEE (reference sequence). CDR3 length equals 13 residues. V lost 0 bases and J lost 6, with 7 bases in between. The CDR3 nucleotides read TGTGCCAGCAGCTTGGGTCGGGGCAATGAGCAGTTCTTC. It translates to CASSLGRGNEQFF.